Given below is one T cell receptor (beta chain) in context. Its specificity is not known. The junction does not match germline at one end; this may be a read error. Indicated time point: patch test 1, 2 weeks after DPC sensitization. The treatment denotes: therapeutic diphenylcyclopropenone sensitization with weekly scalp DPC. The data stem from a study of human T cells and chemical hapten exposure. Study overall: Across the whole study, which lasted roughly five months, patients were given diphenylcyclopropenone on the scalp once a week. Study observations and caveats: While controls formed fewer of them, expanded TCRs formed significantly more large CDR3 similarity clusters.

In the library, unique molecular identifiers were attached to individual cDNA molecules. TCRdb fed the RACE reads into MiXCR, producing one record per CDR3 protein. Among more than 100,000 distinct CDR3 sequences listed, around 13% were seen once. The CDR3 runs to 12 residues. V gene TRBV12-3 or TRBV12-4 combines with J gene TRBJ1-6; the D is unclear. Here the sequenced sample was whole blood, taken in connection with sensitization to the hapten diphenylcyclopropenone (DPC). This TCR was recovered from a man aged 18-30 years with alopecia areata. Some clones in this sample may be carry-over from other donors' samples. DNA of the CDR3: TGTGCCAGCAGTTCCTCCGATTCACCCCTCGACTTT. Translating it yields CASSSSDSPLDF.